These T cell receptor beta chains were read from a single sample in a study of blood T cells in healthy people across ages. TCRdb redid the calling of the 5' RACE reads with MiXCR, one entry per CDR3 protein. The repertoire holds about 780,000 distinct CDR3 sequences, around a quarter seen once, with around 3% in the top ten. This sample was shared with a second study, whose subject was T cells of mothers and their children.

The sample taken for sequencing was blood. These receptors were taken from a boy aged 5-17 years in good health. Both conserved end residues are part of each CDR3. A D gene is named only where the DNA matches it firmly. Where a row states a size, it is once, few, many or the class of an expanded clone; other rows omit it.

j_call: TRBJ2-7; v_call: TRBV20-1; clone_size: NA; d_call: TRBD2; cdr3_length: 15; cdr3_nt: TGCAGTGCTAGAGATCCAGCGGGGATAACCTACGAGCAGTACTTC; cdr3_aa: CSARDPAGITYEQYF
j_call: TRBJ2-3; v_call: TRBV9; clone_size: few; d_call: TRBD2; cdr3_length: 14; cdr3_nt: TGTGCCAGCAGCCAGACTAGCGGGGAGAATACGCAGTATTTT; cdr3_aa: CASSQTSGENTQYF
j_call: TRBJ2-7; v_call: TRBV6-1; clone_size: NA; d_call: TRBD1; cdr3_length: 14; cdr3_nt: TGTGCCAGCAGTTTGGACAGGAGGTCCTACGAGCAGTACTTC; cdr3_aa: CASSLDRRSYEQYF
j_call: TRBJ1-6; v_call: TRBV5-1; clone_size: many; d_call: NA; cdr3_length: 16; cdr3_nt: TGCGCCAGCAGCTTGGAGGATAGCTCCTATAATTCACCCCTCCACTTT; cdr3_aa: CASSLEDSSYNSPLHF
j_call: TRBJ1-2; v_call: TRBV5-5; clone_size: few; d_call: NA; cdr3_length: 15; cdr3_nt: TGTGCCAGCAGCTCGGCCTGGCAGACTAACTATGGCTACACCTTC; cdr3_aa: CASSSAWQTNYGYTF
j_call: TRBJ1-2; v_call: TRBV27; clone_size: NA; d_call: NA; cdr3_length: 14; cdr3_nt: TGTGCCAGCAGCCCCGGGACGATAAACTATGGCTACACCTTC; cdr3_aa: CASSPGTINYGYTF
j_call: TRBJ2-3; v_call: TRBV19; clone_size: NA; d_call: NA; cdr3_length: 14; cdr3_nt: TGTGCCAGTAGTAGGGTAGCCAGCACAGATACGCAGTATTTT; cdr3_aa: CASSRVASTDTQYF
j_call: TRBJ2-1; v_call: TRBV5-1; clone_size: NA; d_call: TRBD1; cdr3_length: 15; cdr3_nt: TGCGCCAGCACAAACGGGGGACAGGTGTACAATGAGCAGTTCTTC; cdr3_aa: CASTNGGQVYNEQFF
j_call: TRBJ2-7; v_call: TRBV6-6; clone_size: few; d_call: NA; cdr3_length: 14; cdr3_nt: TGTGCCAGCACCTCGGGAGGACAGACCTACGAGCAGTACTTC; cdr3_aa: CASTSGGQTYEQYF
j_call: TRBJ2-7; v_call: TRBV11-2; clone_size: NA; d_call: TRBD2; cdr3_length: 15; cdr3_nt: TGTGCCAGCAGTCTCTTAGCGGGGCCCTTCTACGAGCAGTACTTC; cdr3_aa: CASSLLAGPFYEQYF